This TCR beta chain comes out of a study of early T cells in non-severe SARS-CoV-2 infection. CDR1 and CDR2 (germline): LGHDT, YNNKEL (reference sequence). There are 16 residues in the CDR3. Between the trimmed V and J ends, which lost 0 bases and 6 bases, there was a span of 17 bases. Study findings and constraints: Private and CD4 specificities were missed by VDJdb matching, skewed to anti-spike CD8.

This clonotype has only one observation. Antigen specificity is unknown. TCRdb analysed the 5' RACE reads with MiXCR anew, one entry per CDR3 protein. The sample lists approximately 90,000 distinct CDR3 sequences, around 12% occurring once. The input for sequencing was whole blood, taken at baseline. This clonotype was obtained from an adult who was a healthcare worker with PCR-confirmed SARS-CoV-2 infection or an uninfected control (not recorded which). This chain uses TRBV3-1 with TRBJ1-1; D possibly corresponds to TRBD1 (6 bases). The CDR3 coding sequence is TGTGCCAGCAGCCAAGATACTACGGGGGCGAGGGCTGAAGCTTTCTTT. It translates to CASSQDTTGARAEAFF.